This T cell receptor (beta chain) was captured in a study of T cells in Graves' hyperthyroidism and ophthalmopathy. The CDR3 has 16 amino acids. Germline CDR1 and CDR2: SGHAT and FQNNGV. V lost 1 base, J lost 4 bases, and 10 bases stayed unmatched. What was amplified from RNA transcripts were TCR beta CDR3 regions. During a first-round RT-PCR of the TCR CDR3, the HTBI primer set was used. TCRdb recomputed calls from the multiplex PCR reads with MiXCR, one row per CDR3 protein. This sample yields under 250,000 distinct CDR3 sequences, of which approximately 24% are seen a single time; roughly 40% belongs to the top ten.

The genes are TRBV11-2 and TRBJ2-7, with 7 bases identical to TRBD2. The clonotype comes from a woman aged 40-49 years with Graves' ophthalmopathy. Sequencing was carried out using blood. Here the CDR3 DNA reads TGTGCCAGCAGCTTAGGATGGACTAGGCGGACTTACGAGCAGTACTTC. Protein: CASSLGWTRRTYEQYF.